The source of this T cell receptor (beta chain) is a study of spatial heterogeneity in lung cancer. One entry per CDR3 protein, called by TCRdb with MiXCR from the 5' RACE reads. This table holds fewer than 45,000 distinct CDR3 sequences, approximately 6.2% found once. The sample's time point: sample taken at primary tumor resection. Tumor, nontumor lung or frozen PBMC supplied whole RNA, sequenced without sorting. Germline V CDR1 and CDR2: LNHDA, SQIVND (reference sequence). V dropped 5 bases and J dropped 2; count of bases not matched to a gene: 8. CDR3 length: 15 residues. The table lists this clonotype with many counts. Its specificity is unknown. Whole-study findings and limits: The appearance of ubiquitous expanded tumor TCRs in blood was greater at resection than follow-up.

The sample was PBMCs, taken at surgery. This sequence originates from a female donor with early-stage non-small cell lung cancer. J is TRBJ1-2 and V is TRBV19, with 7 bases lining up with TRBD1. The CDR3 protein is CASSPPDRLNYGYTF. The CDR3 DNA is TGTGCCAGTAGTCCCCCGGACAGGCTAAACTATGGCTACACCTTC.